This T cell receptor beta chain comes out of a study of blood T cells in healthy people across ages. The germline V and J ends were trimmed by 5 bases and 7 bases, with 24 bases remaining between them. Per the germline V gene, CDR1 is SGHAT and CDR2 is FQNNGV. The CDR3 covers 17 residues. The use of a sample-barcoded 5' primer and a J-beta primer mix characterized a second PCR of about 7 to 12 cycles. In TCRdb, the 5' RACE reads were re-called with MiXCR into one record per CDR3 protein. The sample consists of some 1,500,000 distinct CDR3 sequences, around 40% of them appearing once. There were at least 5 micrograms of total RNA extracted from every sample. General study points: Whereas aged donors had fewer naive CD4+ cells, long-lived donors had more of them and higher diversity.

On this clonotype: Its antigen remains unidentified.

This TCR was recovered from a woman between 18 and 30 years old in good health. V usage is TRBV11-2 and J usage is TRBJ2-1; maybe TRBD1 (6 bases). Material for sequencing was blood. As DNA, the CDR3 is TGTGCCAGCAGCCCCGGACAGCCACCTTACAGAAAGAATGAGCAGTTCTTC. This sequence encodes CASSPGQPPYRKNEQFF.